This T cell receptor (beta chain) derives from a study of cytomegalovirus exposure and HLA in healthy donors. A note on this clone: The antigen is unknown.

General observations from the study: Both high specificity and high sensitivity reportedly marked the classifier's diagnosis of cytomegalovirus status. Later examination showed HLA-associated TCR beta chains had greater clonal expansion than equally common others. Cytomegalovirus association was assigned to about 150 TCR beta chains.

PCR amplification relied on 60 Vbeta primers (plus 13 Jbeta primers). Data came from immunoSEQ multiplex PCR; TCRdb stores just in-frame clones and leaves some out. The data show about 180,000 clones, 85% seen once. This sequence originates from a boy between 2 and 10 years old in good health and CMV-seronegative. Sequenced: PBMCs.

The CDR3 sequence: CASSREGGKGPGTQYF. CDR3 nucleotide sequence: TGTGCCAGCAGCCGGGAGGGGGGCAAGGGCCCGGGGACCCAGTACTTC. V gene TRBV11-2 combines with J gene TRBJ2-5; 8 nucleotides align to TRBD2. V shed 5 bases, J shed 7 bases, and the junction held 15 bases outside the gene matches. Germline CDR1 reads SGHAT; CDR2 reads FQNNGV. The CDR3 covers 16 residues.